This passage covers 10 T cell receptor beta chains from one sample sequenced in a study of long-term antiretroviral therapy in people with HIV. Assay version v3.0 of immunoSEQ was used, and it was run at survey level. Profiling relied on immunoSEQ multiplex PCR, and the TCRdb table lists in-frame clones only, not all of them. Altogether roughly 42,000 clones are present, approximately 85% being singletons, with the ten largest covering roughly 5.7%. Sequences were derived from unsorted PBMCs, sampled 3.1 years after starting antiretroviral therapy. The receptors were sampled from a woman aged 45-60 years with HIV.

The chain has TRBV9 and TRBJ1-2; no firm D call. Trimming cost V 0 bases and J 8 bases, with 14 bases left between them. CDR1 is SGDLS and CDR2 is YYNGEE in the germline V gene. This CDR3 contains 14 residues. Here the CDR3 DNA reads TGTGCCAGCAGCGTAGAGGGAATTAAGGCGGGCTACACCTTC. Translating it yields CASSVEGIKAGYTF.

This clone was seen a few times. This chain uses TRBV30 with TRBJ1-3, with D perhaps matching TRBD1 (6 bases). V was cut by 0 bases and J by 0 bases, with 9 bases left in between. The CDR3 length is 15 residues. The germline gives CDR1 GTSNPN, CDR2 SVGIG (reference sequence). The CDR3 DNA sequence: TGTGCCTGGAGTGTTGCCAGGGGCTCTGGAAACACCATATATTTT. It is translated as CAWSVARGSGNTIYF.

The chain links TRBV5-5 to TRBJ1-2; no definite D call. This CDR3 contains 15 residues. V was cut by 0 bases and J by 2 bases, with 11 bases left in between. The V gene's germline CDR1 is SGHKS and CDR2 YYEKEE (reference sequence). The CDR3 DNA reads TGTGCCAGCAGCTTGGCCCCGGACTTAAACTATGGCTACACCTTC. It codes for CASSLAPDLNYGYTF.

The chain joins TRBV14 to TRBJ1-4, with no clear D. V lost 4 bases and J lost 7, with 19 bases in between. Germline V gene data show CDR1 as SGHDN and CDR2 as FVKESK. The length of the CDR3 is 16 residues. CDR3 sequence: CASSRVAGKGGEKLFF. CDR3 in DNA: TGTGCCAGCAGCCGCGTAGCGGGGAAGGGAGGTGAAAAACTGTTTTTT.

CDR3 region: CASSDTSGPQYF. The CDR3 DNA reads as TGTGCCAGCAGTGATACTAGCGGTCCGCAGTACTTC. The chain joins TRBV9 to TRBJ2-7; 8 bases are shared with TRBD2. CDR3 length equals 12 residues. Germline CDR1 and CDR2: SGDLS and YYNGEE. V lost 5 bases and J lost 9; bases outside the gene matches: 7. Complete variable domain (other parts from reference TRBV9 and TRBJ2-7): DSGVTQTPKHLITATGQRVTLRCSPRSGDLSVYWYQQSLDQGLQFLIQYYNGEERAKGNILERFSAQQFPDLHSELNLSSLELGDSALYFCASSDTSGPQYFGPGTRLTVT.

The rearrangement uses TRBV29-1 and TRBJ1-1; D ambiguous. Looked up from germline, CDR1 is SQVTM and CDR2 is ANQGSEA. This CDR3 has 14 amino acids. The ends were cut back, 6 bases at V and 1 base at J, with 15 bases in the middle. CDR3 bases: TGCAGCGTCGCCCCCCCGGGTCGGAACACTGAAGCTTTCTTT. This sequence encodes CSVAPPGRNTEAFF.

The chain is built from TRBV19 and TRBJ2-7, with D perhaps matching TRBD2 (5 bases). The germline CDR1 and CDR2 sequences are LNHDA and SQIVND (reference sequence). Trimming removed 3 bases from V and 2 bases from J, with 17 bases in between. This CDR3 is 16 amino acids long. In nucleotides, the CDR3 is TGTGCCAGTAGTATCCTCGGACTCGACTCCACCTACGAGCAGTACTTC. Residues: CASSILGLDSTYEQYF.

The V gene is TRBV9, the J gene TRBJ2-5, with D perhaps TRBD2 (6 bases). CDR1 and CDR2 from the germline V gene are SGDLS and YYNGEE. The V end was cut by 4 bases, the J end by 5 bases, with 15 bases between. This CDR3 has 14 amino acids. The CDR3 sequence: CASSQGLPSETQYF. The CDR3 DNA reads TGTGCCAGCAGCCAGGGACTCCCCTCGGAGACCCAGTACTTC.

The rearrangement uses TRBV10-2 and TRBJ2-2; possible D gene TRBD1, 5 bases. The length of the CDR3 is 15 residues. Trimming left V 2 bases short and J 2 bases short, with 9 bases between. Germline loops: CDR1 WSHSY, CDR2 SAAADI. The CDR3 sequence is CASSEPRENTGELFF. CDR3 nucleotide sequence: TGCGCCAGCAGTGAGCCCAGGGAAAACACCGGGGAGCTGTTTTTT.

This chain uses TRBV7-8 with TRBJ2-7; TRBD1 matches 7 bases. Germline V gene lookup returns CDR1 SGHVS and CDR2 FQNEAQ. This CDR3 spans 15 amino acids. Unmatched junction bases numbered 9, after V lost 4 bases and J lost 3 bases. CDR3 nucleotide sequence: TGTGCCAGCAGCTCTCTGGGACAGCAAGACTACGAGCAGTACTTC. Translation gives CASSSLGQQDYEQYF.